Sequencing of this T cell receptor (beta chain) was carried out in a study of molecular identifiers for immune sequencing clone quantification. Using a CD8+CD4-CCR7+CD45RA+ phenotype, naive CD8 T cells were sorted. TCRdb analysed the PCR reads with MiXCR anew, one entry per CDR3 protein. The top ten clones hold just over 0.75% of a sample with approximately 550,000 distinct CDR3 sequences, about 25% of them seen once. A note on this clonotype: Its antigen is undetermined.

CDR3 length: 12 residues. The ends were cut back, 6 bases at V and 7 bases at J, with 9 bases in the middle. General study findings and limits: Naive cells had under 1% of molecules in clones above 20 RNA copies, effectors over 97%. Underestimated sizes of highly expanded clones could result from identical TCR molecules that share a barcode.

The chain recombines TRBV12-3 or TRBV12-4 with TRBJ2-2, with D perhaps given as TRBD1 or TRBD2 (5 bases each). Sequencing input: naive CD8+ T cells from blood, with Jurkat cell RNA spiked in. Subset reported: FACS-sorted CD8+CD4-CCR7+CD45RA+ naive T cells. This receptor was identified in a human donor in good health. Some libraries in this study had Jurkat cell RNA spiked in. The CDR3 protein is CASRRDVGELFF. The CDR3 DNA reads TGTGCCAGCAGGAGGGACGTCGGGGAGCTGTTTTTT.